The 5 T cell receptor beta chains in this list originate from one sample, sequenced in a study of response to subunit inactivated influenza vaccine. TCRdb passed the RT-PCR reads through MiXCR, listing each CDR3 protein once. Of 490,000 or so distinct CDR3 sequences in the sample, less than 10% are singletons; the top ten hold 10% to 15%. Sequenced here: PBMCs from blood, sampled about 23 months after vaccination. The receptors were sampled from a man between 50 and 69 years old who received an inactivated influenza vaccine.

CDR3 DNA sequence: TGTGCCAGCAGCTTCGCTAGCGGGGCTACCTACGAGCAGTACTTC. Translation gives CASSFASGATYEQYF. The genes are TRBV7-9 and TRBJ2-7; TRBD2 matches at 9 bases. With V trimmed by 3 bases and J by 2 bases, 5 bases remained unmatched. The CDR3 is 15 residues long. The germline V gene has CDR1 SEHNR and CDR2 FQNEAQ (reference sequence).

This clonotype was observed at least ten times. V and J are TRBV7-2 and TRBJ2-1, with 7 bases fitting TRBD2. This CDR3 contains 16 residues. Germline assignment: CDR1 SGHTA and CDR2 FQGNSA. J gave up 1 base and V 0 bases, and 3 bases lay outside the gene matches. CDR3 amino acids: CASSLALGGSYNEQFF. DNA of the CDR3: TGTGCCAGCAGCTTAGCGCTCGGGGGGTCCTACAATGAGCAGTTCTTC.

In its sample, this clonotype was seen many times. V gene TRBV21-1 combines with J gene TRBJ2-4; TRBD1, the D gene given by the table, was not confirmed from the DNA. TRBV21-1 is deemed a pseudogene. CDR3 size: 12 residues. The CDR3 nucleotides are TGTGCCAGCAGCAATGTTGGGGGAATTCAGAACTTC. Translated, it gives CASSNVGGIQNF.

V is TRBV20-1 and J is TRBJ2-5, with D possibly being TRBD1 (5 bases). The CDR3 has 13 amino acids. The ends were cut back, 1 base at V and 1 base at J, with 7 bases in the middle. From germline, CDR1 is DFQATT and CDR2 SNEGSKA (reference sequence). The CDR3 DNA sequence: TGCAGTGCTAGAGTGCAGGGCCAAGAGACCCAGTACTTC. This codes for CSARVQGQETQYF.

This clonotype appeared a few times. The V gene is TRBV20-1, the J gene TRBJ2-1; 9 nucleotides line up with TRBD2. The germline gives CDR1 DFQATT, CDR2 SNEGSKA (reference sequence). The CDR3 consists of 16 residues. The J segment lost 10 bases and the V segment lost 6 bases, leaving 19 bases of the junction unmatched. The CDR3 DNA reads TGCAGTGCGACCGGGACTAGCATAGTCCTAAATGGGGAGCAGTTCTTC. This translates into CSATGTSIVLNGEQFF.